This T cell receptor beta chain originates from a study of CXCR3-negative and CXCR3-positive naive CD8 T cells (dated by TCRdb to between 2017 and 2020). About the investigation overall: About 150 million TRB reads were obtained in total, roughly 1.5 +/- 0.3 million reads per library. Data from roughly twelve donors, pooled across two independent experiments, went into the diversity and physicochemical repertoire analyses. TRBV-TRBJ cluster analysis included naive subsets from a handful of donors and memory cells from 3 donors.

Overall study outcomes, separate from this receptor: Because surface CD5, which is linked to self-reactivity in mice, was comparable between the naive subsets, TCR interaction strength was also inferred from TRB CDR3 physicochemical properties. Freshly isolated PBMCs were used for most assays because CXCR3 expression went down partially after cryopreservation. Both naive subsets had comparably high repertoire diversity, while memory CD8+ T cells had much lower repertoire diversity. Naive CXCR3-negative and CXCR3-positive cells from the same donor showed similar TRBV-TRBJ usage, whereas memory cells showed distinct patterns. Compared with CXCR3-negative naive cells, CXCR3-positive naive cells had TRB CDR3s with higher hydrophobicity (lower Kidera factor 4), lower energy, and higher strength and volume indices.

With regard to this clonotype: The antigen it recognizes is unknown.

The run used a NextSeq 550. The Human TCR Profiling Kit (MiLaboratory) was used to prepare UMI-labeled 5' RACE TRB cDNA libraries. cDNA synthesis used the entire amount of extracted RNA, and PCR amplification then used the entire amount of cDNA produced. Libraries were prepared in parallel with an identical number of PCR cycles. Per the source publication's procedure: MIGEC and MiXCR extracted about 53,000 +/- 10,000 unique UMI-labeled TRB cDNA molecules per library, requiring at least two reads per UMI. Each library averaged 40,000 +/- 10,000 functional in-frame TRB CDR3 nucleotide clonotypes without stop codons. After downsampling to 5000 UMI-labeled TRB molecules per sample, diversity metrics, including normalized Shannon-Wiener and Chao1, were computed in VDJtools. For the central five CDR3 residues, VDJtools calculated physicochemical properties weighted by clonotype size, namely interaction energy, strength, volume and Kidera factor 4. TCRdb reprocessed the reads and assigns one entry to each CDR3 protein sequence, leaving out DNA. What appears here as the V and J calls and clone size reflects TCRdb's work, not the paper's. The sample's table covers roughly 110,000 distinct CDR3 sequences. The biggest ten clones account for roughly 0.4% of the sample.

Each CD8+ T cell subset was flow-sorted in triplicate, and some 300,000 cells per subset were placed directly into RLT lysis buffer. Naive CD8+ T cells were defined stringently as CD45RO-CCR7+CD27+CD95- to exclude memory contaminants. Using standard density gradient centrifugation, peripheral blood mononuclear cells were isolated from buffy coats. Naive CXCR3-negative and CXCR3-positive CD8+ T cells were flow-sorted on a FACSAria III. Total RNA was extracted from sorted cells using an RNeasy Mini Kit. The receptor was derived from a human donor in good health. Some clones in this sample may be carry-over from other donors' samples. The sample taken for sequencing was naive CXCR3+ CD8+ T cells from blood. Explained via the paper, the cell subset or site label denotes: CD45RO-CCR7+CD27+CD95- naive CD8+ T cells expressing CXCR3 (TNR3+).

CDR3 loop: CASSPRTGSSYEQYF. The V and J genes are TRBV7-9 and TRBJ2-7; there is no DNA to check the TCRdb D call of TRBD1. Measured from the cysteine to the phenylalanine, the CDR3 is 15 residues long. No DNA accompanies this entry. As encoded in the germline V gene (reference sequence), CDR1 is SEHNR while CDR2 is FQNEAQ. Extended through the reference TRBV7-9 and TRBJ2-7 proteins, this CDR3 yields the full variable domain: DTGVSQNPRHKITKRGQNVTFRCDPISEHNRLYWYRQTLGQGPEFLTYFQNEAQLEKSRLLSDRFSAERPKGSFSTLEIQRTEQGDSAMYLCASSPRTGSSYEQYFGPGTRLTVT.